The clone carrying this TCR beta chain was recorded many times. As yet, its antigen is unknown. It was through 5'RACE template switching that TCR cDNA was made, with a universal primer site and UMIs added. TCRdb called the 5' RACE reads again in MiXCR, with one record for every CDR3 protein. In the table there are roughly 63,000 distinct CDR3 sequences, approximately 7% of which are singletons. The sample is drawn from a study of T cells after yellow fever vaccination. In the study overall: For low cell numbers, libraries were made with SMART-Seq v4 Ultra Low Input. General study results and limits: Reappearance after the booster was observed for most primary-vaccination clones (roughly 97% CD4, about 91% CD8). Highly abundant clonotypes carried over from the bulk population could end up in FACS-sorted repertoires as contaminants.

The sample in question was CD8+ T cells sorted from PBMCs, obtained 15 days after the yellow fever booster vaccination. The source of this sequence is a man aged 25 to 45 who received the YFV17D yellow fever vaccine.

Here the CDR3 DNA reads TGTGCCAGCAGTTTACCGGGACTAGCAAGCGGGGAGCTGTTTTTT. Translation: CASSLPGLASGELFF. The chain links TRBV27 to TRBJ2-2, with 9 bases that match TRBD2. The V segment lost 2 bases and the J segment 7 bases; nucleotides outside the gene matches: 5. The CDR3 has 15 residues. Germline-derived CDR1 and CDR2 are MNHEY and SMNVEV (reference sequence).